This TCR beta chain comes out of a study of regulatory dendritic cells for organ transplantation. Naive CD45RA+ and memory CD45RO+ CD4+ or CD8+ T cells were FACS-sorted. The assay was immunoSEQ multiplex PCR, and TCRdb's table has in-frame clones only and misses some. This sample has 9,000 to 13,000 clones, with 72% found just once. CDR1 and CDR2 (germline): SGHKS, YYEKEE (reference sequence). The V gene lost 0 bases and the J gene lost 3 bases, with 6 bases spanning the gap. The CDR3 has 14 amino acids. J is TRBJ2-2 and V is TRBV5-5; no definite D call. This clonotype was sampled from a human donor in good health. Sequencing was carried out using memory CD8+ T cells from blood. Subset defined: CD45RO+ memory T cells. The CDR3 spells CASSLGLYTGELFF. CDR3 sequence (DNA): TGTGCCAGCAGCTTGGGACTTTACACCGGGGAGCTGTTTTTT. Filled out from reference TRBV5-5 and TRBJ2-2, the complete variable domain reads DAGVTQSPTHLIKTRGQQVTLRCSPISGHKSVSWYQQVLGQGPQFIFQYYEKEERGRGNFPDRFSARQFPNYSSELNVNALLLGDSALYLCASSLGLYTGELFFGEGSRLTVL.